Included here is one TCR beta chain sequence, with context. The antigen is not known. From the germline J gene comes the end of the CDR3, since the read stops 3 residues before it. The data were produced by immunoSEQ multiplex PCR, yet TCRdb's version contains in-frame clones alone and is incomplete. This sample's table reports 35,000 to 45,000 clones. The length of the CDR3 is 12 residues. Germline CDR1 and CDR2: SGHAT and FQNNGV. V was shortened by 2 bases and J by 4 bases, with 3 bases between the two germline ends. This sample is drawn from a study of T cells in women clearing cervical HPV infection. Study as a whole: Case blood was drawn when the lesion was first found; control blood after infection became undetectable. Overall study results and limits: Richness plus V gene abundances separated cases from controls with AUC approximately 0.78.

Cervical HPV DNA detected by MY09/MY11 PCR, typed by dot-blot. The sequenced material came from blood buffy coat. This sequence joins TRBV11-2 and TRBJ1-3; D unclear. The receptor was derived from a woman aged 18 to 69 with a cervical HPV16 infection that either progressed to CIN3+ or cleared (not recorded which). The CDR3 bases that were read are TGTGCCAGCAGCTTATTAGGAAACACC. Protein: CASSLLGNT. The whole CDR3 protein reads CASSLLGNTIYF.